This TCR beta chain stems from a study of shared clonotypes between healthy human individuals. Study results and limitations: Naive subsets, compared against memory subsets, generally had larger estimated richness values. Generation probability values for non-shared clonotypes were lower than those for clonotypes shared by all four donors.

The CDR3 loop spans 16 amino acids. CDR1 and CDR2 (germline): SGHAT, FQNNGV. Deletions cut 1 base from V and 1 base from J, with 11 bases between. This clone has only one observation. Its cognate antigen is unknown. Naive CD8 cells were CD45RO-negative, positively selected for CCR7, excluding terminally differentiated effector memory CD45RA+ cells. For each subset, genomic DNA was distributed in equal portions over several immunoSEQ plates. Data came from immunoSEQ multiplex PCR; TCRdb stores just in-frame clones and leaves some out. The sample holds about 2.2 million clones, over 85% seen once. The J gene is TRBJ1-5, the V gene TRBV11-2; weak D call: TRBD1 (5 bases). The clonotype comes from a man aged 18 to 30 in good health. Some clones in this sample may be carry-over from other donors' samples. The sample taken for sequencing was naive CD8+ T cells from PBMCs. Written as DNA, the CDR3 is TGTGCCAGCAGCTTAGGTCGCAGGGACAGCAATCAGCCCCAGCATTTT. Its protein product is CASSLGRRDSNQPQHF.